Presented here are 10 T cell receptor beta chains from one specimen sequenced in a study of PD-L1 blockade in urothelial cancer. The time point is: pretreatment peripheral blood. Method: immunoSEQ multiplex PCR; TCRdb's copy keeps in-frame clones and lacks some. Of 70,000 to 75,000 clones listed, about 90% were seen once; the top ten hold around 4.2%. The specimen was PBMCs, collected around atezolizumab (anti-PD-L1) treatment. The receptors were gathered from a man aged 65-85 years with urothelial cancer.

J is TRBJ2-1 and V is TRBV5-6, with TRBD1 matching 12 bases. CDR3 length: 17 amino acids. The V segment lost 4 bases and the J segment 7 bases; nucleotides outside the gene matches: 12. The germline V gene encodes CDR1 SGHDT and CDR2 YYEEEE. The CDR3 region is CASSPSVGTGGWNEQFF. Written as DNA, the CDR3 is TGTGCCAGCAGCCCCTCGGTGGGGACAGGGGGCTGGAATGAGCAGTTCTTC.

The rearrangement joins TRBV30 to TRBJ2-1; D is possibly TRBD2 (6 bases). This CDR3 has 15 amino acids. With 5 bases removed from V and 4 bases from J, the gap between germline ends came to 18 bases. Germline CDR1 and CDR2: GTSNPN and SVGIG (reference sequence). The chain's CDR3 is CAWLGDSSLYNEQFF. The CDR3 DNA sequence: TGTGCCTGGTTGGGGGACTCCTCACTATACAATGAGCAGTTCTTC.

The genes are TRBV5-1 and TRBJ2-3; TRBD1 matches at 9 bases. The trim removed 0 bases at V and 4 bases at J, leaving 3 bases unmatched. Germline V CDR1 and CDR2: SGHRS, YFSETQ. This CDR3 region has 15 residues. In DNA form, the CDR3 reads TGCGCCAGCAGCTTGGGGGGACAGGGCGCAGATACGCAGTATTTT. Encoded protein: CASSLGGQGADTQYF. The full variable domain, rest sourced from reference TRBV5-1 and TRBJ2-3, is KAGVTQTPRYLIKTRGQQVTLSCSPISGHRSVSWYQQTPGQGLQFLFEYFSETQRNKGNFPGRFSGRQFSNSRSEMNVSTLELGDSALYLCASSLGGQGADTQYFGPGTRLTVL.

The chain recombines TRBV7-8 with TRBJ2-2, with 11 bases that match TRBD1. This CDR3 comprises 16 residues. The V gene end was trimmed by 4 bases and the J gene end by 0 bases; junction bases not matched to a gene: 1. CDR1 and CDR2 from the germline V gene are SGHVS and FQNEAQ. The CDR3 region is CASSWGQGANTGELFF. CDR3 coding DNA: TGTGCCAGCAGCTGGGGACAGGGGGCGAACACCGGGGAGCTGTTTTTT. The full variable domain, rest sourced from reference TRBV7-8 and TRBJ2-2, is GAGVSQSPRYKVAKRGQDVALRCDPISGHVSLFWYQQALGQGPEFLTYFQNEAQLDKSGLPSDRFFAERPEGSVSTLKIQRTQQEDSAVYLCASSWGQGANTGELFFGEGSRLTVL.

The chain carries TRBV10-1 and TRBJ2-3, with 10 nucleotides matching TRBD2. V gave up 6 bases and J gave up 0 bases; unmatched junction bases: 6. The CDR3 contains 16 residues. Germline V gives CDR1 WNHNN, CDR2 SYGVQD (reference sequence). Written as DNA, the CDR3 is TGCGCCAGCAGCGGAATACTAGCGGGAAGCACAGATACGCAGTATTTT. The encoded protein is CASSGILAGSTDTQYF.

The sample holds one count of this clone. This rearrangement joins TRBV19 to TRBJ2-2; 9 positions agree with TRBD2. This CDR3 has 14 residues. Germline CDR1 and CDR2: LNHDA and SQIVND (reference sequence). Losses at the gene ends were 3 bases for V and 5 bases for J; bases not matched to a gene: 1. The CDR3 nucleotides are TGTGCCAGTAGTATTCTAGCGGGAACCGGGGAGCTGTTTTTT. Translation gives CASSILAGTGELFF.

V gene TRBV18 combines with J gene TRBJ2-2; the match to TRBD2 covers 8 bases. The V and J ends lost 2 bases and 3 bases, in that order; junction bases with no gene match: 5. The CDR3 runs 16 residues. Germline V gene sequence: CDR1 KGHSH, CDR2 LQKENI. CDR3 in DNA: TGTGCCAGCTCACCATTCGGGAGGGGAGACACCGGGGAGCTGTTTTTT. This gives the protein CASSPFGRGDTGELFF.

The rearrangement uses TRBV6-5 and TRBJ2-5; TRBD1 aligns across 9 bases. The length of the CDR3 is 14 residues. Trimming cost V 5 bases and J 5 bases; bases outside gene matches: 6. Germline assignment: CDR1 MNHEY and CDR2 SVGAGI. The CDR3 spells CASSLDRGRETQYF. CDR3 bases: TGTGCCAGCAGTCTAGACAGGGGGAGGGAGACCCAGTACTTC.

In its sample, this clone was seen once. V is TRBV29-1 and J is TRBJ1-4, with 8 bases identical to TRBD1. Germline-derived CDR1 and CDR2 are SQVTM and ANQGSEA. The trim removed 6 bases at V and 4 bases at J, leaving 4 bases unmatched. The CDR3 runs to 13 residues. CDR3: CSVGQAGNEKLFF. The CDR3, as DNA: TGCAGCGTGGGACAGGCCGGTAATGAAAAACTGTTTTTT.

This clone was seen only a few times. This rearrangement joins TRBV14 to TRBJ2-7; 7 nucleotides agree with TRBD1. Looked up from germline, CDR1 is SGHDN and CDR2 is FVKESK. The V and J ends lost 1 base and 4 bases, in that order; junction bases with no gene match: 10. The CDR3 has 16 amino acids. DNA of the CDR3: TGTGCCAGCAGCCAAGCTACGTGGACAGGCCGGTACGAGCAGTACTTC. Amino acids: CASSQATWTGRYEQYF.